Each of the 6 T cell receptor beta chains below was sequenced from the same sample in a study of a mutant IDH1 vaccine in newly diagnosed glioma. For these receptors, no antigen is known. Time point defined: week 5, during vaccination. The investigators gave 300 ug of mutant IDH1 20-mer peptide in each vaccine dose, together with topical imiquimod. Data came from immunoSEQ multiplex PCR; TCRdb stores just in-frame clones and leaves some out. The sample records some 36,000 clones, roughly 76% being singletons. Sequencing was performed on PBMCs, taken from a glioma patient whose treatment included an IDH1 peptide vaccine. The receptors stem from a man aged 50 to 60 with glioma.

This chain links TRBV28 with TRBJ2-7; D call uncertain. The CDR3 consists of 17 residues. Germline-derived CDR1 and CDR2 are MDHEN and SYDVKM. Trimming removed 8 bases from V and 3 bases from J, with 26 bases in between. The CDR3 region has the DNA TGTGCCAGCTCCGAAGAAGGTCCACTTCAGAGGATCTACGAGCAGTACTTC. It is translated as CASSEEGPLQRIYEQYF.

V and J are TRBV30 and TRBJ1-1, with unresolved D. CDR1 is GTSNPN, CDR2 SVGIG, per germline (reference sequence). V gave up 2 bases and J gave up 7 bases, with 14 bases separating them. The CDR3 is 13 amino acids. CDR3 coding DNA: TGTGCCTGGAGTACCGGTCCTCGGGTTGAAGCTTTCTTT. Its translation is CAWSTGPRVEAFF.

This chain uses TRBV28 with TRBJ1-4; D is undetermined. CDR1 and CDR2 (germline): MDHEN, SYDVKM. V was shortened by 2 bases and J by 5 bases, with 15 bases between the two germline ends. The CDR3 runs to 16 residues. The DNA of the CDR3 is TGTGCCAGCAGTTTAGCCCTCGCAGGATTCAATGAAAAACTGTTTTTT. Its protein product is CASSLALAGFNEKLFF. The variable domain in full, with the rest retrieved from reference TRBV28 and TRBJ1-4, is DVKVTQSSRYLVKRTGEKVFLECVQDMDHENMFWYRQDPGLGLRLIYFSYDVKMKEKGDIPEGYSVSREKKERFSLILESASTNQTSMYLCASSLALAGFNEKLFFGSGTQLSVL.

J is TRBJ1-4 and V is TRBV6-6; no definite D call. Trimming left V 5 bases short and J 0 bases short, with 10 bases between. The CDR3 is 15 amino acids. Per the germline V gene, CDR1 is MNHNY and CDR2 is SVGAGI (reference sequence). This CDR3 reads CASSSGPATNEKLFF. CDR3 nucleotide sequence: TGTGCCAGCAGTAGCGGACCTGCAACTAATGAAAAACTGTTTTTT.

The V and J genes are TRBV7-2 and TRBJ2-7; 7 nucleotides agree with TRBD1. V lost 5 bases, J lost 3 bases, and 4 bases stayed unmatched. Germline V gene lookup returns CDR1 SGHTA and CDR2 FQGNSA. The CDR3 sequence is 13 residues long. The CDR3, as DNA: TGTGCCAGCAGCAGAAGACAGGGCTACGAGCAGTACTTC. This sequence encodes CASSRRQGYEQYF. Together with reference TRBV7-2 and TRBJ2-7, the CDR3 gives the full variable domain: GAGVSQSPSNKVTEKGKDVELRCDPISGHTALYWYRQSLGQGLEFLIYFQGNSAPDKSGLPSDRFSAERTGGSVSTLTIQRTQQEDSAVYLCASSRRQGYEQYFGPGTRLTVT.

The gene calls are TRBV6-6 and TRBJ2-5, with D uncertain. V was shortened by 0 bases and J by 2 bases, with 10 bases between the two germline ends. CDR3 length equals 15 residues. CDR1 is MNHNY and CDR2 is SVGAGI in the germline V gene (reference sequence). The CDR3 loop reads CASSYSAGPQETQYF. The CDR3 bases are TGTGCCAGCAGTTACTCGGCAGGTCCTCAAGAGACCCAGTACTTC.